Given below is one T cell receptor beta chain in context. Many counts were recorded for this clonotype. The antigen it recognizes is unknown. Base qualities are not recorded, but no much larger clone differs from it by a single base. The data belong to a study of T cells in Graves' hyperthyroidism and ophthalmopathy (dated by TCRdb to 2018 to 2020). About the investigation overall: To identify TCR V-J signatures that set the groups apart, the researchers used a discovery cohort of more than 95 patients, made up of 40 to 45 with Graves' ophthalmopathy and 57 with stable Graves' hyperthyroidism. After blood sampling, hyperthyroidism patients were treated with methimazole at a starting dose of 30 mg daily, and ophthalmopathy patients were treated with high-dose intravenous methylprednisolone. Prospective prediction of ophthalmopathy was tested in an independent validation cohort of approximately 19 hyperthyroidism patients and some 17 patients who later progressed to ophthalmopathy. For training and testing, the 100 or so patients in the discovery cohort were randomly divided in a 7:3 ratio. TCR Vbeta CDR3 sequencing of some 140 peripheral blood samples (around 45 ophthalmopathy, over 70 hyperthyroidism and some 17 progressor patients) is reported in the paper. The study also compared thyroid tissue and blood T-cell repertoires from roughly six Graves' hyperthyroidism patients. General conclusions and limits of the study: In validation, the model predicted progression to ophthalmopathy a median of around six months before onset, with about 71% sensitivity and roughly 72% specificity. In cross-validation, a model built on a 13 V-J signature told ophthalmopathy apart from stable hyperthyroidism with under 90% sensitivity and roughly 82% specificity, and in testing the same model reached 80%/75%. Blood samples also contained most of the expanded thyroid clonotypes (frequency above 0.001), which suggests that blood repertoires may reflect thyroid immune responses. Sample size was not statistically predetermined, and investigators were not blinded to group allocation.

V is cut back by 5 bases and J by 5 bases, with 5 bases in the junction unmatched. CDR1 and CDR2 were assigned from the germline V gene (reference sequence) as PRHDT and FYEKMQ. Taken from cysteine to phenylalanine, the CDR3 has 16 residues. Only the CDR3 region is kept as DNA, spanning 48 bases read in frame from base 1. Patients with uncontrolled infections, other autoimmune diseases, pregnancy or lactation were excluded. Diagnoses relied on clinical symptoms, serum thyroxine and TRAb, thyroid ultrasound and orbital computed tomography. Total RNA was extracted using Trizol reagent, and RNA quality was assessed on an Agilent 2100 Bioanalyzer. Amplification of TCR beta CDR3 regions was carried out from RNA transcripts. For the first round of RT-PCR on the TCR CDR3, the HTBI primer set was used together with the Qiagen OneStep RT-PCR kit. The libraries were constructed in a second round of multiplex PCR and then size-selected and purified. The libraries were sequenced on an Illumina HiSeq2000 using paired-end 100 bp reads. As for the original processing: Raw data were processed with SOAPnuke, discarding reads with adapters, uncalled bases, mean Phred below 15, or no exact constant-primer or identifier match. High-quality paired reads were merged using COPE v1.2.5, and each unique nucleotide sequence was defined as a clonotype. MiTCR v1.1 was used to align clonotypes to the IMGT TRBV, TRBD and TRBJ reference segments. Analysis was restricted to V-J combinations with a frequency above 0.0001, which covered about 99% of repertoires. A TCS score was defined as the ratio of F50 (clonal expansion) to E x V (chaos), with BLOSUM62-based TCRdist applied between CDR3 peptides within each V-J. Welch's t-statistics and random forest reduced fewer than 550 V-J features to roughly 13, which were used in a naive Bayes classifier (R e1071). The Morisita-Horn index was used to measure how similar the thyroid and blood repertoires were. In-frame beta chains were kept once TCRdb had trimmed the public reads at Q25 with fastp and called clones with MiXCR. Entries are consolidated by CDR3 protein sequence, retaining the most common genes and DNA. The V and J calls follow TCRdb's processing rather than the paper's. For this sample there are 600,000 to 700,000 distinct CDR3 sequences; 45% appear just once. The top ten constitute roughly 7.2% of the sample.

The receptor was isolated from an adult man with Graves' disease, either hyperthyroidism or ophthalmopathy (not recorded which). Sequencing used peripheral blood or thyroid tissue (not recorded which). The rearranged segments are TRBV13 and TRBJ2-5; 16 bases in the junction line up with TRBD2. The sequence in DNA is TGTGCCAGCAGCATGGGACTAGCGGGAGGGAGTGAGACCCAGTACTTC. This translates into CASSMGLAGGSETQYF.